These T cell receptor beta chains were read from a single sample in a study of T cells in Graves' hyperthyroidism and ophthalmopathy. TCRdb passed the multiplex PCR reads through MiXCR, listing each CDR3 protein once. The table records about 270,000 distinct CDR3 sequences, less than 30% of them present only once. The sample was blood. The receptor set was obtained from a middle-aged man with Graves' hyperthyroidism that later progressed to Graves' ophthalmopathy. CDR3s include the opening cysteine and the closing phenylalanine or tryptophan. D genes are given only for firm matches. Only some rows state a clone size, as once, few, many or a class for expanded clones.

abundance	j_gene	v_gene	d_gene	CDR3aa	CDR3nt
.	TRBJ2-7	TRBV28	TRBD2	CATTGLAVYEQYF	TGTGCCACCACGGGACTAGCGGTCTACGAGCAGTACTTC
many	TRBJ2-2	TRBV7-3	.	CASSLLASGELFF	TGTGCCAGCAGCTTATTAGCGAGCGGGGAGCTGTTTTTT
many	TRBJ1-5	TRBV19	.	CASSISGHSQPQHF	TGTGCCAGTAGTATATCGGGGCATAGTCAGCCCCAGCATTTT
many	TRBJ2-2	TRBV28	TRBD1	CASRVDRVNTGELFF	TGTGCCAGCAGGGTCGACAGGGTGAACACCGGGGAGCTGTTTTTT
many	TRBJ2-7	TRBV16	TRBD2	CASSRPGRGEYEQYF	TGTGCCAGCAGCCGCCCGGGACGGGGGGAATACGAGCAGTACTTC
many	TRBJ1-3	TRBV30	.	CAWDFGGGSGNTIYF	TGTGCCTGGGATTTCGGAGGGGGCTCTGGAAACACCATATATTTT
many	TRBJ2-7	TRBV7-8	TRBD2	CASSLGLPLYEQYF	TGTGCCAGCAGCTTGGGACTACCACTCTACGAGCAGTACTTC
many	TRBJ2-5	TRBV29-1	.	CSVESEGETQYF	TGCAGCGTTGAGTCAGAGGGAGAGACCCAGTACTTC
few	TRBJ2-5	TRBV12-3/TRBV12-4	.	CASRRQGSLQETQYF	TGTGCCAGCAGACGTCAGGGGTCACTACAAGAGACCCAGTACTTC
few	TRBJ2-5	TRBV2	TRBD1	CASTTTGTTETQYF	TGTGCCAGCACTACGACAGGGACAACGGAGACCCAGTACTTC
many	TRBJ1-2	TRBV6-1	.	CASSDGRLNYGYTF	TGTGCCAGCAGTGATGGACGGCTTAACTATGGCTACACCTTC
.	TRBJ2-7	TRBV12-3/TRBV12-4	TRBD1	CASTPGQGAGNDEQYF	TGTGCCAGCACCCCGGGACAGGGGGCCGGGAATGACGAGCAGTACTTC
.	TRBJ2-4	TRBV18	.	CASSPTGPGTAKNIQYF	TGTGCCAGCTCACCGACAGGTCCAGGGACGGCCAAAAACATTCAGTACTTC
many	TRBJ2-5	TRBV20-1	.	CSARDRFYGETQYF	TGCAGTGCTAGAGATCGGTTTTACGGGGAGACCCAGTACTTC
many	TRBJ2-4	TRBV6-2/TRBV6-3	.	CASTPILAKNIQYF	TGTGCCAGCACTCCTATTCTAGCCAAAAACATTCAGTACTTC
.	TRBJ2-2	TRBV10-3	.	CAISVGAGLNTGELFF	TGTGCCATCAGTGTCGGGGCAGGATTGAACACCGGGGAGCTGTTTTTT
many	TRBJ1-1	TRBV5-5	.	CASSLAWNTEAFF	TGTGCCAGCAGCTTGGCCTGGAACACTGAAGCTTTCTTT
few	TRBJ2-7	TRBV18	.	CASSQEFREQYF	TGTGCCAGCTCACAGGAGTTTCGTGAGCAGTACTTC
.	TRBJ2-7	TRBV6-1	.	CASRPTSYEQYF	TGTGCCAGCAGGCCGACTAGCTACGAGCAGTACTTC
many	TRBJ2-5	TRBV6-5	.	CASSYPGTAGETQYF	TGTGCCAGCAGTTACCCGGGGACGGCTGGAGAGACCCAGTACTTC
.	TRBJ1-2	TRBV27	TRBD1	CASSEQVTGQGFDGYTF	TGTGCCAGCAGTGAACAGGTTACGGGACAGGGATTCGATGGCTACACCTTC
few	TRBJ1-3	TRBV5-1	.	CACSLEPGNSGNTIYF	TGCGCCTGCAGCTTGGAACCAGGGAACTCTGGAAACACCATATATTTT
many	TRBJ1-1	TRBV12-5	.	CASGLEANTEAFF	TGTGCTAGTGGTTTGGAGGCGAACACTGAAGCTTTCTTT
many	TRBJ1-5	TRBV10-3	TRBD1	CATGQINQPQHF	TGTGCCACGGGACAGATTAATCAGCCCCAGCATTTT
many	TRBJ2-7	TRBV5-1	.	CASSRGFRDEQYF	TGCGCCAGCAGCCGTGGGTTTCGCGACGAGCAGTACTTC
many	TRBJ2-4	TRBV15	TRBD1	CATSRDGTGSRGYF	TGTGCCACCAGCAGAGATGGGACAGGGTCCCGTGGGTACTTC
many	TRBJ2-5	TRBV20-1	TRBD2	CSARDLLAGVLETQYF	TGCAGTGCTAGAGATTTATTAGCGGGAGTGTTGGAGACCCAGTACTTC
many	TRBJ2-4	TRBV27	TRBD1	CASSWDRVVAKNIQYF	TGTGCCAGCAGTTGGGACAGAGTAGTAGCCAAAAACATTCAGTACTTC
.	TRBJ2-7	TRBV28	TRBD2	CATLAGDIFYEQYF	TGTGCCACCCTAGCGGGAGATATCTTCTACGAGCAGTACTTC
.	TRBJ2-2	TRBV3-1	TRBD1	CASSQDVRGPPNTGELFF	TGTGCCAGCAGCCAAGATGTCAGGGGGCCCCCGAACACCGGGGAGCTGTTTTTT
.	TRBJ2-5	TRBV10-3	TRBD1	CAIRPGQGSDLRETQYF	TGTGCCATCAGACCGGGACAGGGAAGTGACTTGCGGGAGACCCAGTACTTC
.	TRBJ2-7	TRBV6-1	TRBD1	CASSETGTGREQYF	TGTGCCAGCAGTGAAACCGGGACAGGGCGCGAGCAGTACTTC
.	TRBJ2-7	TRBV6-1	TRBD1	CASRTTRGLEQYF	TGTGCCAGCAGAACGACCAGGGGGCTTGAGCAGTACTTC